This note documents a single TCR beta chain sequence. This sample was included in a study of OX40 agonist ivuxolimab in advanced cancers. Libraries were prepared by immunoSEQ multiplex PCR; TCRdb keeps only in-frame clonotypes and omits some of them. The table records 100,000 to 150,000 clones, 75% to 95% of them present only once. This clonotype was obtained from an adult with an advanced solid tumor such as melanoma, head and neck, liver or kidney cancer. The specimen was CD4+ or CD8+ T cells sorted from blood, collected in a trial of the OX40 agonist ivuxolimab.

In DNA, the CDR3 is TGTGCCAGCAGTTTCGTCGGGGGAGCTAACACCGGGGAGCTGTTTTTT. The encoded protein is CASSFVGGANTGELFF. The chain is built from TRBV28 and TRBJ2-2; the D gene is possibly TRBD2 (6 bases). Germline lookup yields CDR1 MDHEN and CDR2 SYDVKM. V shed 3 bases and J shed 2 bases, with 13 bases lying between them. The CDR3 contains 16 residues.